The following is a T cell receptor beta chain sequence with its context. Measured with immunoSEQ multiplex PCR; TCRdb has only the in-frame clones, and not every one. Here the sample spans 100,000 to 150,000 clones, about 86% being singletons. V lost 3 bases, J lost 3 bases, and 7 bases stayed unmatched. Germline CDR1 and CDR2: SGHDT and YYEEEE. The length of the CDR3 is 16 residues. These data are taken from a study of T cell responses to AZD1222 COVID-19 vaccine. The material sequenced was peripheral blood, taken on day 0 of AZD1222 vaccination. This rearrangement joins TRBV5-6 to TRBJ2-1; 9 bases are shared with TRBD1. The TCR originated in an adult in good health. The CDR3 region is CASSSATGGYYNEQFF. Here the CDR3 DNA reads TGTGCCAGCAGCTCTGCGACAGGGGGTTACTACAATGAGCAGTTCTTC.